Listed here is a single T cell receptor beta chain. The antigen is unknown. For each subset, genomic DNA was distributed in equal portions over several immunoSEQ plates. This table comes from immunoSEQ multiplex PCR, and its TCRdb copy is limited to in-frame clones, with some not included. The data contain about 490,000 clones, roughly 85% of them singletons. The CDR3 covers 15 residues. With V trimmed by 4 bases and J by 8 bases, 9 bases remained unmatched. Germline CDR1 is SGHKS and CDR2 is YYEKEE (reference sequence). These data come from a study of shared clonotypes between healthy human individuals. Study-level points and caveats: Sequencing depth was predicted to influence how clonotypes are shared among donors. In this cohort, only blood was sampled, and tissue repertoires likely differ.

J is TRBJ1-5 and V is TRBV5-5; 10 bases are shared with TRBD1. Sequencing was done on a sample of PBMCs. The source is a woman in her 40s in good health. Some clones in this sample may be carry-over from other donors' samples. The CDR3 sequence: CASSLGQGMWEPQHF. The DNA for the CDR3 is TGTGCCAGCAGCCTGGGACAGGGGATGTGGGAGCCCCAGCATTTT.